The present entry profiles one T cell receptor (beta chain) with its context. Assignments of participants to cohorts depended upon their own reported clinical history. Profiled with immunoSEQ multiplex PCR; TCRdb holds only in-frame clones, not every one. The sample consists of about 170,000 clones, 70% to 85% of them appearing once. This entry belongs to a study of blood T cell repertoires in COVID-19. The overall study: PBMCs, B-cell-depleted T cells, or T cells provided the cDNA or gDNA that made up the material.

Per the germline V gene, CDR1 is SGHRS and CDR2 is YFSETQ. The ends lost 2 bases at V and 14 bases at J; junction bases unmatched: 15. The CDR3 is made up of 16 amino acids. The specimen sequenced was PBMCs or T cells enriched from blood (not recorded which). The sequence derives from a man aged 45-60 years who had recovered from COVID-19. The gene calls are TRBV5-1 and TRBJ1-6; 8 nucleotides align to TRBD1. This CDR3 reads CASSLEGTGQGLALHF. The CDR3 region has the DNA TGCGCCAGCAGCTTAGAAGGGACAGGTCAGGGTTTGGCCCTCCACTTT.